The T cell receptor beta chain under discussion was sequenced for a study of T-cell memory formation after mild COVID-19. With constant-segment primers, 5'RACE yielded cDNA libraries of TCR alpha and TCR beta that carried sample barcodes and UMIs. MiXCR was run by TCRdb on the 5' RACE reads, yielding one entry per CDR3 protein. There are 200,000 to 250,000 distinct CDR3 sequences in the sample; about 10% occur only once, and under 3.5% lies in the top ten. In its sample, this clonotype was seen a few times. The CDR3 is 19 amino acids. Per germline, CDR1 SGHTA and CDR2 FQGNSA. V lost 7 bases, J lost 2 bases, and 16 bases stayed unmatched.

The origin of this receptor is a man between 18 and 35 years old who had mild COVID-19 (a few samples of this study predate the infection). Cell type and time point are not known. Sequenced material: PBMCs or a T cell subset sorted from them (not recorded which). The gene calls are TRBV7-2 and TRBJ2-6; 8 bases agree with TRBD1. CDR3 nucleotides: TGTGCCAGCAACGACCCCTTGGACAGGGCGGCTCCTGGGGCCAACGTCCTGACTTTC. It translates to CASNDPLDRAAPGANVLTF.